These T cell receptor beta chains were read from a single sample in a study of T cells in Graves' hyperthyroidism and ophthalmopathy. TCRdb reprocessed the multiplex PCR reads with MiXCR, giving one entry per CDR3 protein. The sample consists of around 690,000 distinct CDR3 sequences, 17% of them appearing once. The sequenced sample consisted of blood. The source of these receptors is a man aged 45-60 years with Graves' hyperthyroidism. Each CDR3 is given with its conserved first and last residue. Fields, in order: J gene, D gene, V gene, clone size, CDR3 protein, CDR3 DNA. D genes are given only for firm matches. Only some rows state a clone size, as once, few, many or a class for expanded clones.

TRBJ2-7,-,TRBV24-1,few,CATSDHRFSYEQYF,TGTGCCACCAGTGATCACAGGTTTTCCTACGAGCAGTACTTC
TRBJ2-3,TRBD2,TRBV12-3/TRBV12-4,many,CASSPGLAGGHTQYF,TGTGCCAGCAGCCCTGGACTAGCGGGAGGGCATACGCAGTATTTT
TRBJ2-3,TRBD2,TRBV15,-,CATSRVRASGITPDTQYF,TGTGCCACCAGCAGAGTTCGGGCTAGCGGGATCACCCCAGATACGCAGTATTTT
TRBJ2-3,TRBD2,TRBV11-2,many,CASSLISGRVTDTQYF,TGTGCCAGCAGCCTTATTAGCGGGAGAGTAACAGATACGCAGTATTTT
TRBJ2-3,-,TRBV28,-,CASTRSYTDTQYF,TGTGCCAGCACTCGGAGTTACACAGATACGCAGTATTTT
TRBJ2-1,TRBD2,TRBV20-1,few,CSARLAVSYNEQFF,TGCAGTGCAAGACTAGCGGTGTCCTACAATGAGCAGTTCTTC
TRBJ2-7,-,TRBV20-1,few,CSARDEGGLAPYEQYF,TGCAGTGCTAGAGACGAAGGCGGACTCGCCCCCTACGAGCAGTACTTC
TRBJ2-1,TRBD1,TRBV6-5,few,CASSSKGLQGDLQCGVEFF,TGTGCCAGCAGTTCAAAAGGCTTGCAGGGGGATTTACAATGCGGAGTGGAGTTCTTC
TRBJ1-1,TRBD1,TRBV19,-,CATRQGINTEAFF,TGTGCCACTCGACAGGGGATAAACACTGAAGCTTTCTTT
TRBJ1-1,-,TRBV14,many,CASSQGGFIGLRNTEAFF,TGTGCCAGCAGCCAAGGCGGTTTTATAGGACTGAGGAACACTGAAGCTTTCTTT
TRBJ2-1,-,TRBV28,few,CASSPLGTGLGYNEQFF,TGTGCCAGCAGTCCCCTCGGGACGGGCTTGGGCTACAATGAGCAGTTCTTC
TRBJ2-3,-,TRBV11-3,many,CASSLVGSGVTDTQYF,TGTGCCAGCAGCTTAGTAGGTAGCGGTGTCACAGATACGCAGTATTTT
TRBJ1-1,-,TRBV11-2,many,CASTRGLENTEAFF,TGTGCCAGCACCCGAGGGTTAGAGAACACTGAAGCTTTCTTT
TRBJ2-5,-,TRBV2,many,CASREDLGVGETQYF,TGTGCCAGCAGGGAGGATTTAGGGGTCGGAGAGACCCAGTACTTC
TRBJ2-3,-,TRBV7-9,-,CASSLEKGGRTDTQYF,TGTGCCAGCAGCTTAGAGAAGGGGGGCAGAACAGATACGCAGTATTTT
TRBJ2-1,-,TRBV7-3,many,CASSSTYPYNEQFF,TGTGCCAGCAGCTCAACCTATCCCTACAATGAGCAGTTCTTC
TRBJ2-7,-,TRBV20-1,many,CSAPDGSYEQYF,TGCAGTGCTCCGGACGGCTCCTACGAGCAGTACTTC
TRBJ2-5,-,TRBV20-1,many,CSARDQEGSRQETQYF,TGCAGTGCTAGAGATCAAGAGGGGAGTAGACAAGAGACCCAGTACTTC
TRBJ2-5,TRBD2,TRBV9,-,CASSAKPSGRAAETQYF,TGTGCCAGCAGCGCCAAGCCCAGCGGGAGGGCCGCTGAGACCCAGTACTTC
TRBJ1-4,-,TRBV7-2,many,CASSFRQSEKLFF,TGTGCCAGCAGCTTTCGGCAGAGCGAAAAACTGTTTTTT
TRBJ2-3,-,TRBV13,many,CASSLALGGDTQYF,TGTGCCAGCAGCTTAGCCCTGGGTGGAGATACGCAGTATTTT
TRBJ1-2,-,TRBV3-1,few,CASSYLTGRANYGYTF,TGTGCCAGCAGCTACCTGACGGGGCGGGCTAACTATGGCTACACCTTC
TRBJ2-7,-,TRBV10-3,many,CAIMNAESYEQYF,TGTGCCATCATGAACGCAGAATCCTACGAGCAGTACTTC
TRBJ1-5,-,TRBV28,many,CASSLPEYSNQPQHF,TGTGCCAGCAGTTTACCGGAATACAGCAATCAGCCCCAGCATTTT
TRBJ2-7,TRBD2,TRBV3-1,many,CASSPTSGRADYEQYF,TGTGCCAGCAGCCCAACTAGCGGGAGGGCCGACTACGAGCAGTACTTC
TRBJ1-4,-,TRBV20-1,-,CSAAGGATNEKLFF,TGCAGTGCTGCCGGTGGGGCAACTAATGAAAAACTGTTTTTT
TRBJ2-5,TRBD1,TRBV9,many,CASSVEAGTGGRRETQYF,TGTGCCAGCAGCGTAGAGGCCGGGACAGGGGGCCGTCGGGAGACCCAGTACTTC
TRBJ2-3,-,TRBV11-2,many,CASSLDLGHADTQYF,TGTGCCAGCAGCTTAGATCTAGGCCACGCAGATACGCAGTATTTT
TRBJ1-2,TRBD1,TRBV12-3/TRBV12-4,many,CASSLRQGYYGYTF,TGTGCCAGCAGTCTCCGACAGGGCTACTATGGCTACACCTTC
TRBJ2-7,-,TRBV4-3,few,CASSLDWNYEQYF,TGCGCCAGCAGCCTAGACTGGAACTACGAGCAGTACTTC
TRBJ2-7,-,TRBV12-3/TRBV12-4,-,CASSTLVRDRSYEQYF,TGTGCCAGCAGTACCCTGGTCAGGGACCGCTCCTACGAGCAGTACTTC
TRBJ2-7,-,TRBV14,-,CASSPPSVSYEQYF,TGTGCCAGCAGCCCACCTAGCGTCTCCTACGAGCAGTACTTC
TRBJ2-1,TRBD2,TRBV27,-,CASISTSGGINEQFF,TGTGCCAGCATCTCGACTAGCGGGGGAATCAATGAGCAGTTCTTC
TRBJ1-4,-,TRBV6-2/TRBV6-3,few,CASSWFRGGNEKLFF,TGTGCCAGCAGTTGGTTCCGGGGCGGTAATGAAAAACTGTTTTTT
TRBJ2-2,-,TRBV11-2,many,CASSLGGMGTRNGELFF,TGTGCCAGCAGCTTAGGGGGGATGGGAACGAGGAACGGGGAGCTGTTTTTT
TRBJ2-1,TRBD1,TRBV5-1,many,CASSWTGQGWNEQFF,TGCGCCAGCAGCTGGACGGGACAGGGCTGGAATGAGCAGTTCTTC
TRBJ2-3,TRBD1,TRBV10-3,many,CAIRSGTGKADTQYF,TGTGCCATCAGATCCGGGACAGGGAAAGCAGATACGCAGTATTTT
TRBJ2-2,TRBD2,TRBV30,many,CASSYAGGLTGELFF,TGTGCCTCATCCTATGCGGGAGGGCTCACCGGGGAGCTGTTTTTT
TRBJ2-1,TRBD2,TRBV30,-,CAWSRGLAGVPFF,TGTGCCTGGAGTCGTGGACTAGCGGGAGTTCCGTTCTTC
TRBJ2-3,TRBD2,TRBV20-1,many,CSATSGSRTDTQYF,TGCAGTGCCACTAGCGGGAGTAGAACAGATACGCAGTATTTT
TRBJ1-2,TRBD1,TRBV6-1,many,CASSAMGQGNGYTF,TGTGCCAGCAGTGCAATGGGACAGGGGAATGGCTACACCTTC
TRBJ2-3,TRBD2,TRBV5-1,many,CASSLTFSGLAGDTQYF,TGCGCCAGCAGCTTGACATTTTCCGGGCTAGCGGGAGATACGCAGTATTTT
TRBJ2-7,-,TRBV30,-,CAWSTGGLSYEQYF,TGTGCCTGGAGTACAGGTGGATTAAGCTACGAGCAGTACTTC
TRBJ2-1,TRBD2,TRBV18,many,CASSLKRERSGPYNEQFF,TGTGCCAGCTCACTAAAGCGGGAGAGGTCCGGACCGTACAATGAGCAGTTCTTC
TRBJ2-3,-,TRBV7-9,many,CASRTGLTDTQYF,TGTGCCAGCAGAACAGGGTTAACAGATACGCAGTATTTT
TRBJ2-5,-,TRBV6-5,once,CASSSSTSGRRWETQYF,-
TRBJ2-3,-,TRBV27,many,CASSPRLASTDTQYF,TGTGCCAGCAGTCCCCGCCTGGCTAGCACAGATACGCAGTATTTT
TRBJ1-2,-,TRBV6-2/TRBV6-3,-,CASSTPGRANYGYTF,TGTGCCAGCAGTACCCCAGGGCGGGCTAACTATGGCTACACCTTC
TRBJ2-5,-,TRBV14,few,CASSPWIGQETQYF,TGTGCCAGCAGCCCCTGGATCGGCCAAGAGACCCAGTACTTC
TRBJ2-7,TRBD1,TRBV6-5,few,CASSYAQITGANPYEQYF,TGTGCCAGCAGTTACGCTCAAATAACAGGGGCCAACCCCTACGAGCAGTACTTC